This T cell receptor beta chain was recorded in a study of vaccination effects on CD4 cells after COVID-19. About the research overall: Following the second dose by a median of 72 days, the post-vaccine samples were obtained. The study's findings and limits: The study found marked clonal contraction of infection- and vaccine-induced clones late after vaccination.

With respect to this clone: Antigen unknown.

Profiled with immunoSEQ multiplex PCR; TCRdb holds only in-frame clones, not every one. This sample has roughly 24,000 clones; around 79% occur once, and the top ten carry about 6.5%. Antigen-specific CD4+ T cells were expanded with viral peptide pools in the ViraFEST assay before sequencing. CD4+ T cells were isolated after less than 13 days of culture. The cohort was immunized with two doses of either the BNT162b2 or mRNA-1273 vaccine. Cultures used 1.5 million to 2 million PBMC per well, about 10 IU/ml IL-2 and 9.5 to 10 ug/ml peptides. A half-medium replacement with IL-2 medium was carried out on days 3 and 7. The source of this sequence is a human donor who received a COVID-19 vaccine. Some clones in this sample may be carry-over from other donors' samples. The sample consisted of CD4+ T cells from PBMCs cultured with SARS-CoV-2 spike peptides, taken after COVID-19 vaccination.

In DNA, the CDR3 is TGTGCCAGCAGTGGAAGGACAGGGCCCCGGAACTATGGCTACACCTTC. It is translated as CASSGRTGPRNYGYTF. V usage is TRBV28 and J usage is TRBJ1-2; 8 bases agree with TRBD1. Germline V gene lookup returns CDR1 MDHEN and CDR2 SYDVKM. The ends lost 5 bases at V and 2 bases at J; junction bases unmatched: 10. This CDR3 has 16 amino acids.